These 2 T cell receptor beta chains originate from one sample sequenced in a study of blood T cell repertoires in COVID-19. This table comes from immunoSEQ multiplex PCR, and its TCRdb copy is limited to in-frame clones, with some not included. The repertoire has roughly 100,000 clones, over 75% of them found once; the top ten carry over 8.5%. The sequencing input was peripheral blood. These receptor sequences come from an elderly man with acute or convalescent COVID-19.

The chain recombines TRBV6-2 or TRBV6-3 with TRBJ1-1; unclear D gene. This CDR3 region has 13 residues. Germline CDR1 reads MNHEY; CDR2 reads SVGEGT. The V and J ends lost 6 bases and 6 bases respectively, with 14 bases between them. The CDR3 spells CASSSTGEPEAFF. The CDR3 bases are TGTGCCAGCAGCAGTACCGGGGAGCCTGAAGCTTTCTTT.

This chain links TRBV25-1 with TRBJ2-5; TRBD1 matches 8 bases. Germline loops: CDR1 MGHDK, CDR2 SYGVNS. J lost 5 bases, V lost 7 bases, and 6 bases had no gene match. The CDR3 has 13 residues. The CDR3 DNA sequence: TGTGCCAGCACTTCAGGGGGCTGGGAGACCCAGTACTTC. Its translation is CASTSGGWETQYF. Looking up the rest from reference TRBV25-1 and TRBJ2-5 gives the full variable domain: EADIYQTPRYLVIGTGKKITLECSQTMGHDKMYWYQQDPGMELHLIHYSYGVNSTEKGDLSSESTVSRIRTEHFPLTLESARPSHTSQYLCASTSGGWETQYFGPGTRLLVL.